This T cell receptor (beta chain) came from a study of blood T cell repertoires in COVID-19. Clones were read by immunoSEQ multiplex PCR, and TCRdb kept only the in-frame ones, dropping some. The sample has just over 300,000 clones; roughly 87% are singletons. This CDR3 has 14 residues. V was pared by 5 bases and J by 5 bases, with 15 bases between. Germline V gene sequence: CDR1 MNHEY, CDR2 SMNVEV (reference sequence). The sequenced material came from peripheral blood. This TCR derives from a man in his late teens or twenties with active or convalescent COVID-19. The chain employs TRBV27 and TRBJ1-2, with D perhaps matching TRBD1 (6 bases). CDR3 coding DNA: TGTGCCAGCAGTAAACAGAATCAGGGGTATGGCTACACCTTC. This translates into CASSKQNQGYGYTF.